The 22 T cell receptor beta chains below all came from one sample that was sequenced in a study of tumor and adjacent non-tumor tissue in lung cancer. The library came from three nested PCR rounds adapted from ARM-PCR protocols. From the multiplex PCR reads, TCRdb called clonotypes with MiXCR, one entry per CDR3 protein. The data hold 65,000 to 90,000 distinct CDR3 sequences, with about two thirds observed a single time. No cell sorting was done before RNA was extracted from the tissue. The sample taken for sequencing was lung tumor tissue. These receptors came from a woman in her 70s with non-small cell lung cancer.

On this clonotype: This may come from a read error, since a much larger clone is one base off. V and J are TRBV5-5 and TRBJ2-2; TRBD2 aligns across 7 bases. The CDR3 covers 18 residues. Germline values: CDR1 SGHKS, CDR2 YYEKEE (reference sequence). CDR3 sequence: CASSPSVLAEVGTGKLFF. In nucleotides, the CDR3 is TGTGCCAGCAGCCCAAGTGTTCTAGCGGAGGTGGGGACCGGGAAGCTGTTTTTT.

The rearrangement uses TRBV10-3 and TRBJ2-1, with D possibly being TRBD1 or TRBD2 (6 bases each). Looked up from germline, CDR1 is ENHRY and CDR2 is SYGVKD. This CDR3 is built from 15 residues. V gave up 5 bases and J gave up 7 bases, with 18 bases separating them. The CDR3 loop reads CAISRRDIQGNEQFF. DNA of the CDR3: TGTGCCATCAGTAGGAGGGACATACAGGGTAATGAGCAGTTCTTC.

Notes on this clonotype: Here the CDR3 omits its conserved ending phenylalanine or tryptophan, so a read error is the likely source. The chain couples TRBV6-2 or TRBV6-3 to TRBJ2-6; possible D gene TRBD2, 6 bases. Germline V gives CDR1 MNHEY, CDR2 SVGEGT. CDR3 length equals 19 residues. Trimming removed 11 bases from V and 0 bases from J, with 26 bases in between. The CDR3 DNA reads as TGTGCCTGCTGGGGGGATAGGAGAAAGATAAGCTCTGGGGCCAACGTCCTGACTTTA. Translation gives CACWGDRRKISSGANVLTL.

This clonotype has only one observation. The chain carries TRBV19 and TRBJ1-1; no firm D call. The CDR3 runs 16 residues. From germline, CDR1 is LNHDA and CDR2 SQIVND (reference sequence). Trimming took off 3 bases at V and 3 bases at J, with 17 bases between the two ends. The CDR3 loop reads CASSIERVKGHTEAFF. CDR3 DNA sequence: TGTGCCAGTAGTATCGAGAGGGTAAAGGGCCACACTGAAGCTTTCTTT.

A note on this clonotype: At one boundary the junction diverges from the germline segment, which might be a read error. V and J are TRBV6-1 and TRBJ2-7; 7 bases match TRBD2. CDR1 and CDR2 from the germline V gene are MNHNS and SASEGT. This CDR3 has 13 amino acids. The CDR3 DNA sequence: TGTGCCAGCAGTAACGTGGGAGGGCTCGAGCAGTGCTTC. Amino acid sequence: CASSNVGGLEQCF.

Notes on this clonotype: At one end the junction does not follow the germline gene, possibly because of a read error. The chain recombines TRBV4-2 with TRBJ2-1; TRBD1 agrees at 7 bases. The CDR3 length is 15 residues. Germline V gives CDR1 LGHNA, CDR2 YNFKEQ. The CDR3 here is CDSSQRQGVTIEQFF. The CDR3 nucleotides are TGTGACAGCAGCCAAAGACAGGGAGTCACCATTGAGCAGTTCTTC.

As concerns this clonotype: Its ends do not fully match the called genes, so a read error is possible. The chain recombines TRBV20-1 with TRBJ2-3; TRBD2 is a possible D gene (6 bases). Per the germline V gene, CDR1 is DFQATT and CDR2 is SNEGSKA (reference sequence). The CDR3 is 15 residues long. This chain's CDR3 is CSAPLAPERADKQFF. In nucleotides, the CDR3 is TGCAGTGCTCCCCTAGCGCCCGAGCGGGCGGATAAGCAGTTTTTT.

This clonotype was seen only a few times. One base away lies a much larger clone, so this may be a sequencing read error. The V call is TRBV12-3 or TRBV12-4, the J call TRBJ2-1, with D unclear. There are 13 residues in the CDR3. The chain's CDR3 is CTSSLHRSGEQFF. CDR3 in DNA: TGTACCAGCAGTTTACATCGGTCAGGCGAGCAGTTCTTC.

The chain couples TRBV7-8 to TRBJ2-1, with 14 bases that match TRBD2. There are 16 residues in the CDR3. Germline lookup yields CDR1 SGHVS and CDR2 FQNEAQ. With V trimmed by 3 bases and J by 10 bases, 8 bases remained unmatched. The CDR3 protein is CASSLAGLAGEQEQFF. DNA of the CDR3: TGTGCCAGCAGCTTGGCGGGACTAGCGGGAGAACAGGAGCAGTTCTTC.

This clonotype was observed many times. The V call is TRBV13, the J call TRBJ2-7, with TRBD2 as a possible D gene (5 bases). The germline V gene has CDR1 PRHDT and CDR2 FYEKMQ (reference sequence). Trimming stripped 4 bases from V and 3 bases from J, with 16 bases between. The CDR3 contains 15 residues. The CDR3 nucleotides read TGTGCCAGCAGCTCCCGGAGGCTAGTAGACTACGAGCAGTACTTC. Translated: CASSSRRLVDYEQYF.

This clonotype was picked up one time. A junction boundary mismatches the germline segment, possibly from a read error. CDR3 DNA: TGTGCCAGTAGCCCTCGAGAGGAGGGTTTCTATGGCTACAGCTTC. Residues: CASSPREEGFYGYSF. The chain carries TRBV4-2 and TRBJ1-2; no clear D. The CDR3 sequence is 15 residues long. The V gene's germline CDR1 is LGHNA and CDR2 YNFKEQ.

This clonotype was counted ten times or more. This sequence joins TRBV5-6 and TRBJ2-5, with D tentatively TRBD2 (6 bases). V gave up 4 bases and J gave up 5 bases, with 18 bases separating them. Germline V gene lookup returns CDR1 SGHDT and CDR2 YYEEEE. CDR3 length: 15 amino acids. The CDR3 bases are TGTGCCAGCAGCCGCTTGGGGGGTCTGGTTGAGACCCAGTACTTC. Translating gives CASSRLGGLVETQYF.

At least ten counts were recorded for this clonotype. This sequence joins TRBV5-4 and TRBJ2-1; tentatively, D is TRBD2 (6 bases). The CDR3 loop spans 13 amino acids. Germline V CDR1 and CDR2: SGHNT, YYREEE (reference sequence). With 9 bases removed from V and 5 bases from J, the gap between germline ends came to 15 bases. In DNA form, the CDR3 reads TGTGCCATTGGGCAGACTAGTGACAATGAGCAGTTCTTC. It specifies CAIGQTSDNEQFF.

In its sample, this clonotype was seen many times. V is TRBV6-6 and J is TRBJ2-7, with D tentatively TRBD1 or TRBD2 (7 bases each). This CDR3 region has 11 residues. Germline loops: CDR1 MNHNY, CDR2 SVGAGI (reference sequence). Here the CDR3 reads CSSGGDYEQYF. The CDR3, as DNA: TGTTCCTCAGGGGGGGACTACGAGCAGTACTTC.

This chain uses TRBV13 with TRBJ2-7; 9 nucleotides line up with TRBD2. The junction had 7 bases not matched to a gene; V was cut back by 1 base and J by 6 bases. Germline V lookup: CDR1 PRHDT, CDR2 FYEKMQ (reference sequence). The CDR3 is 15 amino acids. The CDR3 sequence: CASSLVAGAPGEQYF. As DNA, the CDR3 is TGTGCCAGCAGCTTAGTAGCGGGAGCTCCTGGCGAGCAGTACTTC.

This clonotype was seen ten or more times. V and J are TRBV11-2 and TRBJ2-1, with no clear D. V lost 3 bases to trimming and J lost 8 bases, with 11 bases between them. The V gene's germline CDR1 is SGHAT and CDR2 FQNNGV. The CDR3 has 13 residues. The CDR3 here is CASSLSLADEQFF. Written as DNA, the CDR3 is TGTGCCAGCAGCTTGTCGCTGGCGGATGAGCAGTTCTTC. Combining the CDR3 with reference TRBV11-2 and TRBJ2-1 gives the whole variable domain EAGVAQSPRYKIIEKRQSVAFWCNPISGHATLYWYQQILGQGPKLLIQFQNNGVVDDSQLPKDRFSAERLKGVDSTLKIQPAKLEDSAVYLCASSLSLADEQFFGPGTRLTVL.

Comment on this clonotype: With a much larger clone just one base away, this may be a read error. The V call is TRBV30, the J call TRBJ2-6; D unresolved. With 0 bases removed from V and 0 bases from J, the gap between germline ends came to 9 bases. CDR3 size: 16 residues. Germline V gene data show CDR1 as GTSNPN and CDR2 as SVGIG (reference sequence). CDR3 in DNA: TGTGCCTGGAGTGTCCGTCTGCACTCTGGGGCCAACGTCCTGACTTTC. It specifies CAWSVRLHSGANVLTF. Full variable domain (remainder filled in from reference TRBV30 and TRBJ2-6): SQTIHQWPATLVQPVGSPLSLECTVEGTSNPNLYWYRQAAGRGLQLLFYSVGIGQISSEVPQNLSASRPQDRQFILSSKKLLLSDSGFYLCAWSVRLHSGANVLTFGAGSRLTVL.

The chain couples TRBV20-1 to TRBJ2-1; 10 nucleotides agree with TRBD2. V lost 5 bases, J lost 8 bases, and 18 bases stayed unmatched. This CDR3 has 17 amino acids. Germline CDR1 reads DFQATT; CDR2 reads SNEGSKA (reference sequence). The DNA for the CDR3 is TGCAGTGCTCCGAGGGGGCTAGCGGGAGAGTATAACCATGAGCAGTTCTTC. This codes for CSAPRGLAGEYNHEQFF.

To note about this clonotype: Germline is not matched at one junction end, which may reflect a read error. CDR3 sequence (DNA): TGTGCCACCGGCGCCTTATCGGGAAACGCCATATATTTT. Amino acids: CATGALSGNAIYF. The gene calls are TRBV6-6 and TRBJ1-3, with D unclear. In germline, CDR1 is MNHNY, CDR2 SVGAGI (reference sequence). The CDR3 runs to 13 residues.

With respect to this clonotype: The CDR3 does not end in the conserved phenylalanine or tryptophan, so this is likely a read error. The chain links TRBV12-3 or TRBV12-4 to TRBJ2-6; TRBD1 or TRBD2 may be the D gene (5 bases each). This CDR3 is 15 amino acids long. The CDR3 bases are TGTGCCAGCACCAATATGGGGGTTGGGGTCAACGTCCTGACTTAC. It codes for CASTNMGVGVNVLTY.

This clonotype was counted many times. This rearrangement joins TRBV11-2 to TRBJ2-1; possible D gene TRBD1, 6 bases. Germline values: CDR1 SGHAT, CDR2 FQNNGV. V dropped 11 bases and J dropped 0 bases, with 14 bases sitting between them. CDR3 length equals 14 residues. In DNA form, the CDR3 reads TGTGCCTCTTCTGCAGGGGCCTCCTACAATGAGCAGTTCTTC. Translating gives CASSAGASYNEQFF. Variable domain in full (rest from reference TRBV11-2 and TRBJ2-1): EAGVAQSPRYKIIEKRQSVAFWCNPISGHATLYWYQQILGQGPKLLIQFQNNGVVDDSQLPKDRFSAERLKGVDSTLKIQPAKLEDSAVYLCASSAGASYNEQFFGPGTRLTVL.

As to this clonotype: Relative to the germline gene, one junction end is altered; a read error may explain this. The chain links TRBV19 to TRBJ2-4; D remains unclear. CDR3 size: 15 residues. Looked up from germline, CDR1 is LNHDA and CDR2 is SQIVND (reference sequence). CDR3 region: CANSIWAYLGNIQYF. The CDR3 DNA reads TGCGCCAATAGTATCTGGGCATACCTGGGGAACATTCAGTACTTC.